The 7 T cell receptor beta chains below come from one sample, sequenced in a study of monozygotic twins with inflammatory bowel disease (dated by TCRdb to 2018 to 2020). The library was made by 5' RACE. The sequencer listed for this sample is Illumina HiSeq 2500. The reads were reprocessed in TCRdb, with one entry per CDR3 protein sequence and no accompanying DNA. The sample's own table lists fewer than 200,000 distinct CDR3 sequences. Approximately 2.5% of the sample goes to the ten largest clones. The sample comprised blood. The receptors originated from a human donor with ulcerative colitis or Crohn's disease, or a healthy co-twin of an affected twin (not recorded which).

The CDR3 protein is CASSLGTSTDTQYF. This chain links TRBV11-2 with TRBJ2-3. The CDR3 loop spans 14 amino acids. CDR1 and CDR2 from the germline V gene are SGHAT and FQNNGV. Full variable domain (outside the CDR3, taken from reference TRBV11-2 and TRBJ2-3): EAGVAQSPRYKIIEKRQSVAFWCNPISGHATLYWYQQILGQGPKLLIQFQNNGVVDDSQLPKDRFSAERLKGVDSTLKIQPAKLEDSAVYLCASSLGTSTDTQYFGPGTRLTVL.

The genes are TRBV7-2 and TRBJ2-3; without DNA, the TCRdb call of TRBD1 cannot be checked. Germline CDR1 SGHTA, CDR2 FQGNSA. This CDR3 contains 11 residues. CDR3: CASGGTGQQYF.

The rearrangement links TRBV3-1 to TRBJ2-7. This CDR3 region has 14 residues. CDR1 LGHDT and CDR2 YNNKEL come from the germline V gene (reference sequence). The CDR3 sequence: CASSQGFDPYEQYF.

J is TRBJ2-2 and V is TRBV7-7; absent DNA, TCRdb's TRBD2 call cannot be checked. Per the germline V gene, CDR1 is SSHAT and CDR2 is FNYEAQ (reference sequence). The CDR3 is 16 amino acids. The CDR3 spells CASGLAGGPGTGELFF.

V is TRBV3-1 and J is TRBJ2-5; TCRdb returns TRBD2, unconfirmable since there is no DNA. Germline V lookup: CDR1 LGHDT, CDR2 YNNKEL (reference sequence). This CDR3 has 16 amino acids. CDR3 sequence: CASSQDTSQWRETQYF.

This rearrangement joins TRBV5-1 to TRBJ2-1; the D call of TRBD1 rests on TCRdb alone, since no DNA is present to check it. The CDR3 length is 14 residues. The germline V gene has CDR1 SGHRS and CDR2 YFSETQ. The CDR3 loop reads CASSSQPGDNEQFF.

CDR3 residues: CSVGTGGSQPQHF. This rearrangement joins TRBV29-1 to TRBJ1-5; the TCRdb D gene call, TRBD1, has no DNA to confirm it. This CDR3 has 13 residues. Germline CDR1 and CDR2: SQVTM and ANQGSEA.